The next 13 T cell receptor beta chains were all read from a single sample in a study of T cells in Graves' hyperthyroidism and ophthalmopathy. TCR beta CDR3 regions were amplified from RNA transcripts. During a first-round RT-PCR of the TCR CDR3, the HTBI primer set was used. TCRdb re-derived calls from the multiplex PCR reads in MiXCR, one entry per CDR3 protein. The sample lists 400,000 to 450,000 distinct CDR3 sequences; approximately 14% were seen once. The sample taken for sequencing was blood. Source of these receptors: a young man with Graves' ophthalmopathy.

The V gene is TRBV18, the J gene TRBJ2-4, with 8 nucleotides matching TRBD1. The ends lost 4 bases at V and 8 bases at J; junction bases unmatched: 13. There are 16 residues in the CDR3. Germline V lookup: CDR1 KGHSH, CDR2 LQKENI. This chain's CDR3 is CASSLPRQGTMDIQYF. The CDR3 DNA sequence: TGTGCCAGCTCACTACCCCGACAGGGGACAATGGACATTCAGTACTTC.

At least ten counts were recorded for this clonotype. The J gene is TRBJ2-7, the V gene TRBV12-3 or TRBV12-4, with D possibly being TRBD1 (6 bases). V lost 3 bases, J lost 3 bases, and 18 bases lay in between. The CDR3 contains 16 residues. The chain's CDR3 is CASSLFGWEGGYEQYF. The CDR3 region has the DNA TGTGCCAGCAGTTTGTTTGGCTGGGAAGGGGGCTACGAGCAGTACTTC.

At least ten counts were recorded for this clonotype. The rearrangement joins TRBV5-1 to TRBJ1-5, with a possible D match to TRBD1 (5 bases). CDR1 is SGHRS and CDR2 is YFSETQ in the germline V gene. Between the trimmed V and J ends, which lost 4 bases and 3 bases, there was a span of 20 bases. CDR3 length equals 17 residues. CDR3 sequence (DNA): TGCGCCAGCAGCCTAAACCCCACGGGGCCTCTCAATCAGCCCCAGCATTTT. Protein: CASSLNPTGPLNQPQHF.

In this sample, this clonotype turned up a few times. A much larger clonotype is one base distant, so this may be a read error. This chain connects TRBV7-6 to TRBJ2-1; D perhaps matches TRBD2 (5 bases). The CDR3 length is 13 residues. The V gene's germline CDR1 is SGHVS and CDR2 FNYEAQ. V was cut by 4 bases and J by 6 bases, with 10 bases left in between. The CDR3 DNA follows: TGTGCCAGCAGCTCTGGACGGGGCAATGAGCAGTTCTTC. Amino acids: CASSSGRGNEQFF.

The chain links TRBV3-1 to TRBJ1-3; D perhaps matches TRBD1 (6 bases). V was shortened by 3 bases and J by 4 bases, with 16 bases between the two germline ends. Per germline, CDR1 LGHDT and CDR2 YNNKEL (reference sequence). CDR3 length: 16 amino acids. CDR3 sequence reads: CASSQTGSLRGNTIYF. The CDR3 nucleotides read TGTGCCAGCAGCCAGACAGGTAGCCTCCGGGGAAACACCATATATTTT.

In regard to this clonotype: It may be a read error: a sequence one base away is much more abundant. Here the CDR3 DNA reads TGTGCCAGCAGTGCGGGACAGAGCCATGAGCAGTTCTTC. Protein sequence: CASSAGQSHEQFF. The chain is built from TRBV12-3 or TRBV12-4 and TRBJ2-1; TRBD1 might be the D (7 bases). V was cut by 5 bases and J by 8 bases, with 13 bases left in between. The CDR3 extends over 13 amino acids.

This clonotype has a handful of counts. The V call is TRBV7-9, the J call TRBJ2-2; the match to TRBD2 covers 9 bases. Trimming removed 3 bases from V and 6 bases from J; junction bases left unmatched: 2. This CDR3 contains 14 residues. CDR1 is SEHNR, CDR2 FQNEAQ, per germline (reference sequence). The CDR3 protein is CASSLAGGSGELFF. Here the CDR3 DNA reads TGTGCCAGCAGCTTGGCGGGAGGGTCCGGGGAGCTGTTTTTT.

This clonotype has a count of ten or more. V usage is TRBV7-9 and J usage is TRBJ1-1, with D possibly TRBD1 on 5 matching bases. CDR3 length: 16 residues. V was pared by 5 bases and J by 2 bases, with 18 bases between. Germline V gives CDR1 SEHNR, CDR2 FQNEAQ (reference sequence). CDR3 in amino acids: CASSPGRFRDNTEAFF. The CDR3 coding sequence is TGTGCCAGCAGCCCCGGACGCTTCAGGGATAACACTGAAGCTTTCTTT.

The table lists this clonotype with many counts. The rearrangement uses TRBV27 and TRBJ1-1; D is ambiguous. This CDR3 has 13 amino acids. Trimming took off 6 bases at V and 5 bases at J, with 13 bases between the two ends. Per germline, CDR1 MNHEY and CDR2 SMNVEV (reference sequence). DNA of the CDR3: TGTGCCAGCAGAGTCCTCCCAACTACTGAAGCTTTCTTT. It encodes CASRVLPTTEAFF.

Many counts were recorded for this clonotype. The gene calls are TRBV7-3 and TRBJ2-7; the D gene is possibly TRBD2 (6 bases). The germline V and J ends were trimmed by 2 bases and 2 bases, with 10 bases remaining between them. CDR3 length: 14 residues. CDR1 is SGHTA, CDR2 FQGTGA, per germline. In DNA form, the CDR3 reads TGTGCCAGCAGCTTATGGGGAGGACCCTACGAGCAGTACTTC. Its protein product is CASSLWGGPYEQYF.

This clonotype was recorded at least ten times. The chain combines TRBV12-3 or TRBV12-4 with TRBJ1-1, with 7 bases lining up with TRBD1. The length of the CDR3 is 16 residues. J lost 0 bases, V lost 9 bases, and 13 bases had no gene match. The CDR3: CASRSGTAELNTEAFF. The CDR3 nucleotides read TGTGCCAGTCGCTCCGGGACAGCAGAATTGAACACTGAAGCTTTCTTT.

In its sample, this clonotype was seen many times. This chain uses TRBV7-3 with TRBJ2-1; tentative D call: TRBD2 (7 bases). The CDR3 is 17 amino acids. The V end was cut by 2 bases, the J end by 4 bases, with 18 bases between. Germline CDR1 is SGHTA and CDR2 is FQGTGA. CDR3 coding DNA: TGTGCCAGCAGCTTACAAATGGGGGGAGGGACATACAATGAGCAGTTCTTC. This sequence encodes CASSLQMGGGTYNEQFF.

This clonotype came up many times. The chain is built from TRBV30 and TRBJ1-2; 8 bases are a match to TRBD1. J was trimmed by 7 bases and V by 3 bases; bases with no gene match: 13. The CDR3 is made up of 15 amino acids. Per the germline V gene, CDR1 is GTSNPN and CDR2 is SVGIG (reference sequence). The CDR3 DNA sequence: TGTGCCTGGAGAAGCCCGGGACAGGCGCTCGGTGGCTACACCTTC. Amino acid sequence: CAWRSPGQALGGYTF. Filled out from reference TRBV30 and TRBJ1-2, the complete variable domain reads SQTIHQWPATLVQPVGSPLSLECTVEGTSNPNLYWYRQAAGRGLQLLFYSVGIGQISSEVPQNLSASRPQDRQFILSSKKLLLSDSGFYLCAWRSPGQALGGYTFGSGTRLTVV.